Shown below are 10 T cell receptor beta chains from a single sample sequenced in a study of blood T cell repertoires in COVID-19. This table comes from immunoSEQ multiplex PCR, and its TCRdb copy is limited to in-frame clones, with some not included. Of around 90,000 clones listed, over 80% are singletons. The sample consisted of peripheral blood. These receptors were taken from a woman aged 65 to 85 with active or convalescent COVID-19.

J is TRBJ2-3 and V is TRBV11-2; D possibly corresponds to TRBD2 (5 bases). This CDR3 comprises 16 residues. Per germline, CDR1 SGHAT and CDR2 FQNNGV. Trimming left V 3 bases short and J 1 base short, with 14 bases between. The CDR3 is CASSFLSSLGTDTQYF. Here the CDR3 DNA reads TGTGCCAGCAGCTTCCTCTCTAGCTTAGGCACAGATACGCAGTATTTT.

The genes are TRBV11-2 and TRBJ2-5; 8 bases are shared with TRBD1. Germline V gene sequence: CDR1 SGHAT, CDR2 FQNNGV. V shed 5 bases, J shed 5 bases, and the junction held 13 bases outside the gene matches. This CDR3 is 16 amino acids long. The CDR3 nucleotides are TGTGCCAGCAGCGTCCGACAGGGGAAGAGGGGTGAGACCCAGTACTTC. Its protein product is CASSVRQGKRGETQYF.

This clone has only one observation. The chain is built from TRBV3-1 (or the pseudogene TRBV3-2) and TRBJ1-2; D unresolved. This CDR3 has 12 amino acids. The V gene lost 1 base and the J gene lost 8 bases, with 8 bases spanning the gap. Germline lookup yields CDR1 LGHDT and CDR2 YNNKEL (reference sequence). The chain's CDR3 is CASSQGGEGYTF. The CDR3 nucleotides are TGTGCCAGCAGCCAAGGTGGAGAGGGCTACACCTTC.

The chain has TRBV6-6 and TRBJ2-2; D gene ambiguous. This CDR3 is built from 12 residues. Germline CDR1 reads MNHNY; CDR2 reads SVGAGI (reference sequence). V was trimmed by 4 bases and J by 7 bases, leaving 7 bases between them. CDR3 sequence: CASSFPSGELFF. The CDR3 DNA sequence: TGTGCCAGCAGTTTCCCCAGCGGGGAGCTGTTTTTT.

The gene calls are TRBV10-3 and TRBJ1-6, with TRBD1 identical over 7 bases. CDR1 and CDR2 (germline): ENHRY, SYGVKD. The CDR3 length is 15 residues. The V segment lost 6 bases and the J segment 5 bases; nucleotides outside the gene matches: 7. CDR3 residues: CAIRGGQSNNSPLHF. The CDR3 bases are TGTGCCATCAGGGGGGGACAGTCCAATAATTCACCCCTCCACTTT.

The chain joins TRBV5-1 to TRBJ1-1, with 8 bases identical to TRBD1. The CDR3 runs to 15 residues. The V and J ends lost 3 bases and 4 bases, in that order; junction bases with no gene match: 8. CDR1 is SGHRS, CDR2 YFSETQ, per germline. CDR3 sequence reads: CASSSTGEVGTEAFF. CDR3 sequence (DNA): TGCGCCAGCAGCTCGACAGGGGAGGTAGGCACTGAAGCTTTCTTT. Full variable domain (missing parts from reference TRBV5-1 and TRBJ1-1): KAGVTQTPRYLIKTRGQQVTLSCSPISGHRSVSWYQQTPGQGLQFLFEYFSETQRNKGNFPGRFSGRQFSNSRSEMNVSTLELGDSALYLCASSSTGEVGTEAFFGQGTRLTVV.

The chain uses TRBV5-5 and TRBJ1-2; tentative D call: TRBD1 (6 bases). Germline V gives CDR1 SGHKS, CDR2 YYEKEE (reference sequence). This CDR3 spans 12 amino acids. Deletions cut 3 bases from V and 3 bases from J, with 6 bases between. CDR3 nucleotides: TGTGCCAGCAGCTACAGGGACTATGGCTACACCTTC. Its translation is CASSYRDYGYTF.

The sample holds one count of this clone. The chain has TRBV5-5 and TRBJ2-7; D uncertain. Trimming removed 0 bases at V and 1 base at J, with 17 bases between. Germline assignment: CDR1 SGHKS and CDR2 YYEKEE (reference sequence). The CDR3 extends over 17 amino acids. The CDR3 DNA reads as TGTGCCAGCAGCTTGGGCTTAGCTGCGTCTAGGTCCTACGAGCAGTACTTC. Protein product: CASSLGLAASRSYEQYF.

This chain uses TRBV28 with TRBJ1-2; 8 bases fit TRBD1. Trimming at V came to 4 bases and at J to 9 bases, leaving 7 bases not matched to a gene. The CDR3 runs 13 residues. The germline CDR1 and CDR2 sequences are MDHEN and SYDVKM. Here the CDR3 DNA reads TGTGCCAGCAGTTCCATGGACAGGGATAGCTACACCTTC. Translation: CASSSMDRDSYTF.

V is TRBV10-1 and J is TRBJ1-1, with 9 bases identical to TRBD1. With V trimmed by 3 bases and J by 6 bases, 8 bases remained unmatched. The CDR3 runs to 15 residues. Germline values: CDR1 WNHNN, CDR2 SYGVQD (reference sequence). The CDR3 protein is CASSDPGQGMPEAFF. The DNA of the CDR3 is TGCGCCAGCAGTGACCCGGGACAGGGTATGCCTGAAGCTTTCTTT.